This TCR beta chain was found in a study of CD8 T cells in ankylosing spondylitis. For TCR beta, libraries came from quantitative 5'-RACE with molecular barcodes. A single record per CDR3 protein comes from TCRdb applying MiXCR to the 5' RACE reads. The data contain 750,000 to 850,000 distinct CDR3 sequences, 10% to 15% of them seen just once; the ten biggest clones take up just over 0.5%. Study outcomes and limitations: From matched ankylosing spondylitis synovial fluid, disease-linked clones were reportedly recovered at significantly enriched levels. Certain motif variants had earlier been reported in reactive arthritis synovial fluid and blood. Seven or eight highly homologous variants formed a TCR beta motif that appeared characteristic of ankylosing spondylitis blood. Disease-linked clones were found to be CD8+ and relatively rare in peripheral blood.

The CDR3 has 12 amino acids. Trimming removed 4 bases from V and 13 bases from J, with 11 bases in between. Germline V CDR1 and CDR2: MDHEN, SYDVKM. Concerning this clonotype: No antigen is known for it.

The sample consisted of blood, either unsorted or a sorted T cell fraction (not recorded which). This chain links TRBV28 with TRBJ1-6; D uncertain. This receptor was obtained from a male donor with ankylosing spondylitis. The CDR3 loop is CASSSLPHPLHF. The CDR3 nucleotides read TGTGCCAGCAGTTCTCTCCCACACCCCCTCCACTTT.